This entry lists 27 T cell receptor beta chains sequenced from one sample in a study of ipilimumab plus nivolumab after autologous stem cell transplantation. Data came from immunoSEQ multiplex PCR; TCRdb stores just in-frame clones and leaves some out. Here the sample spans roughly 12,000 clones, 73% being singletons. The sample here was PBMCs, taken in a trial of ipilimumab plus nivolumab as post-transplant consolidation. The receptors originated from a male donor with diffuse large B-cell lymphoma.

In its sample, this clone is medium-sized. The genes are TRBV5-6 and TRBJ1-2; D is uncertain. From germline, CDR1 is SGHDT and CDR2 YYEEEE. The CDR3 has 15 amino acids. V gave up 3 bases and J gave up 5 bases, with 17 bases separating them. The CDR3 is CASSSPSVRNYGYTF. CDR3 in DNA: TGTGCCAGCAGCTCCCCTTCTGTCAGAAATTATGGCTACACCTTC.

This chain links TRBV10-3 with TRBJ1-4; 8 bases align to TRBD1. J lost 0 bases, V lost 6 bases, and 15 bases had no gene match. Germline V lookup: CDR1 ENHRY, CDR2 SYGVKD. The CDR3 loop spans 19 amino acids. DNA of the CDR3: TGTGCCATCAGGGGCCTAGACAGGGGCCCCCCTGCAACTAATGAAAAACTGTTTTTT. It specifies CAIRGLDRGPPATNEKLFF.

The chain carries TRBV7-3 and TRBJ2-1, with 8 bases identical to TRBD2. J was trimmed by 12 bases and V by 3 bases; bases with no gene match: 7. Germline lookup yields CDR1 SGHTA and CDR2 FQGTGA. The CDR3 runs 13 residues. CDR3 loop: CASSFSGLGVQFF. The CDR3 DNA is TGTGCCAGCAGCTTTTCGGGACTAGGGGTGCAGTTCTTC.

This clone came up once. The chain uses TRBV29-1 and TRBJ1-1, with a possible D match to TRBD1 (5 bases). Trimming removed 3 bases at V and 3 bases at J, with 5 bases between. The V gene's germline CDR1 is SQVTM and CDR2 ANQGSEA. The CDR3 length is 11 residues. The CDR3 loop is CSVDRDTEAFF. The DNA of the CDR3 is TGCAGCGTTGACAGGGACACTGAAGCTTTCTTT.

V gene TRBV30 combines with J gene TRBJ1-6, with D possibly being TRBD1 (6 bases). The V gene's germline CDR1 is GTSNPN and CDR2 SVGIG (reference sequence). This CDR3 contains 13 residues. V lost 7 bases, J lost 7 bases, and 14 bases lay in between. The CDR3 is CAFSGHLNSPLHF. The CDR3 DNA sequence: TGTGCCTTCTCGGGACACTTGAATTCACCCCTCCACTTT.

The sample holds one count of this clone. The CDR3 reads CSASYKGTQYF. CDR3 DNA: TGCAGTGCTAGTTACAAGGGGACCCAGTACTTC. The chain has TRBV20-1 and TRBJ2-5; D is unclear. Trimming shortened V by 3 bases and J by 7 bases, and 9 bases separated the two germline ends. This CDR3 contains 11 residues. Germline-derived CDR1 and CDR2 are DFQATT and SNEGSKA (reference sequence).

This chain connects TRBV18 to TRBJ2-1, with D possibly being TRBD1 (7 bases). This CDR3 has 17 amino acids. Between the trimmed V and J ends, which lost 1 base and 4 bases, there was a span of 17 bases. Germline loops: CDR1 KGHSH, CDR2 LQKENI. CDR3 protein: CASSPRAARGVYNEQFF. In nucleotides, the CDR3 is TGTGCCAGCTCACCACGTGCCGCCAGGGGGGTGTACAATGAGCAGTTCTTC.

This clone occurred a few times. V and J are TRBV18 and TRBJ1-1; no reliable D call. This CDR3 has 13 residues. Germline V CDR1 and CDR2: KGHSH, LQKENI. V was shortened by 6 bases and J by 4 bases, with 12 bases between the two germline ends. In DNA, the CDR3 is TGTGCCAGCTCCCTAGACGACACCACTGAAGCTTTCTTT. Encoded protein: CASSLDDTTEAFF.

The chain uses TRBV18 and TRBJ2-1; D gene ambiguous. This CDR3 has 15 amino acids. Between the trimmed V and J ends, which lost 3 bases and 0 bases, there was a span of 9 bases. Germline CDR1 reads KGHSH; CDR2 reads LQKENI. The CDR3 here is CASSPWRNSYNEQFF. Here the CDR3 DNA reads TGTGCCAGCTCACCGTGGCGAAACTCCTACAATGAGCAGTTCTTC.

The chain recombines TRBV6-6 with TRBJ2-7, with a possible D match to TRBD2 (6 bases). V was cut by 6 bases and J by 6 bases, with 12 bases left in between. This CDR3 has 12 residues. CDR1 is MNHNY and CDR2 is SVGAGI in the germline V gene (reference sequence). The CDR3 sequence is CASSNLAFEQYF. Here the CDR3 DNA reads TGTGCCAGCAGCAATCTAGCGTTCGAGCAGTACTTC.

The chain recombines TRBV7-9 with TRBJ1-4; D may be TRBD1 (6 bases). Germline V gene sequence: CDR1 SEHNR, CDR2 FQNEAQ (reference sequence). Trimming took off 6 bases at V and 8 bases at J, with 10 bases between the two ends. The length of the CDR3 is 12 residues. The CDR3 DNA reads as TGTGCCAGCAGTCAGGGACAAGAAAAACTGTTTTTT. This translates into CASSQGQEKLFF. Drawing the rest from reference TRBV7-9 and TRBJ1-4, the complete variable domain is DTGVSQNPRHKITKRGQNVTFRCDPISEHNRLYWYRQTLGQGPEFLTYFQNEAQLEKSRLLSDRFSAERPKGSFSTLEIQRTEQGDSAMYLCASSQGQEKLFFGSGTQLSVL.

This clone showed up just a few times. The V and J genes are TRBV21-1 and TRBJ2-5; TRBD2 reflects the table's D call only, with no check against the DNA. TRBV21-1 is designated a pseudogene. The CDR3 consists of 16 residues. The CDR3, as DNA: TGTGCCAGCAGCAAAGCACGAGCGGGGGGGTCAGAGACCCAGTACTTC. It codes for CASSKARAGGSETQYF.

V gene TRBV7-8 combines with J gene TRBJ1-5; D is possibly TRBD1 (5 bases). This CDR3 is 13 amino acids long. V lost 9 bases and J lost 3, with 12 bases in between. Looked up from germline, CDR1 is SGHVS and CDR2 is FQNEAQ. CDR3: CASSRQLNQPQHF. DNA of the CDR3: TGTGCCAGTAGTAGACAGCTCAATCAGCCCCAGCATTTT.

The chain links TRBV13 to TRBJ1-1, with TRBD1 matching over 9 bases. Germline V gives CDR1 PRHDT, CDR2 FYEKMQ (reference sequence). The CDR3 contains 16 residues. J lost 0 bases, V lost 5 bases, and 7 bases had no gene match. CDR3 DNA sequence: TGTGCCAGCAGCATGGGGACAGGGAGCATGAACACTGAAGCTTTCTTT. Its protein is CASSMGTGSMNTEAFF.

The chain has TRBV19 and TRBJ1-5; D gene unclear. The CDR3 has 12 amino acids. V was shortened by 8 bases and J by 2 bases, with 7 bases between the two germline ends. Germline-derived CDR1 and CDR2 are LNHDA and SQIVND (reference sequence). The chain's CDR3 is CASLGGNQPQHF. CDR3 bases: TGTGCCAGTTTGGGAGGCAATCAGCCCCAGCATTTT. The complete variable domain, with remaining parts taken from reference TRBV19 and TRBJ1-5, reads DGGITQSPKYLFRKEGQNVTLSCEQNLNHDAMYWYRQDPGQGLRLIYYSQIVNDFQKGDIAEGYSVSREKKESFPLTVTSAQKNPTAFYLCASLGGNQPQHFGDGTRLSIL.

The chain is built from TRBV5-1 and TRBJ2-5, with 12 nucleotides matching TRBD2. The end of the DNA fits TRBJ2-7 better, so the J call may be wrong. Germline loops: CDR1 SGHRS, CDR2 YFSETQ. CDR3 length: 17 amino acids. The CDR3 spells CASSSLGLAGPSYEQYF. The CDR3 DNA is TGCGCCAGCAGCAGCCTAGGACTAGCGGGACCCTCCTACGAGCAGTACTTC.

This chain joins TRBV11-2 and TRBJ1-3; D remains ambiguous. V was trimmed by 2 bases and J by 4 bases, leaving 9 bases between them. Germline loops: CDR1 SGHAT, CDR2 FQNNGV. This CDR3 region has 14 residues. CDR3 amino acids: CASSLSAEGNTIYF. The CDR3 DNA sequence: TGTGCCAGCAGCTTATCGGCAGAGGGAAACACCATATATTTT.

The CDR3 region is CASSLIPVGTNYEQYF. The CDR3 DNA is TGTGCCAGCAGCCTTATCCCCGTAGGGACTAACTACGAGCAGTACTTC. The J gene is TRBJ2-7, the V gene TRBV7-9, with 7 bases fitting TRBD2. The CDR3 sequence is 16 residues long. Germline V gene sequence: CDR1 SEHNR, CDR2 FQNEAQ (reference sequence). Trimming at V came to 5 bases and at J to 3 bases, leaving 13 bases not matched to a gene.

This clone turned up a few times. The CDR3 region is CASQKSLGGGTYEQYF. The DNA of the CDR3 is TGTGCCAGCCAGAAGTCCTTAGGAGGGGGCACCTACGAGCAGTACTTC. This chain joins TRBV21-1 and TRBJ2-7; the DNA was not used to check the table's D call, TRBD1. TRBV21-1 is a pseudogene segment. This CDR3 has 16 amino acids.

V usage is TRBV18 and J usage is TRBJ1-1, with unresolved D. The germline CDR1 and CDR2 sequences are KGHSH and LQKENI. The length of the CDR3 is 17 residues. Trimming took 3 bases from V and 0 from J, leaving 17 bases between them. In nucleotides, the CDR3 is TGTGCCAGCTCACCGGCTGCAATCACGGCTATGAACACTGAAGCTTTCTTT. Translating gives CASSPAAITAMNTEAFF.

The gene calls are TRBV6-1 and TRBJ1-6, with TRBD1 identical over 10 bases. The V gene's germline CDR1 is MNHNS and CDR2 SASEGT. V shed 2 bases and J 11 bases; nucleotides not matched to a gene: 6. The CDR3 is 15 residues long. CDR3 loop: CASSELGTGVTPLHF. The CDR3, as DNA: TGTGCCAGCAGTGAACTTGGGACAGGGGTTACACCCCTCCACTTT.

The chain uses TRBV11-2 and TRBJ2-5; 12 bases agree with TRBD2. The CDR3 extends over 16 amino acids. The germline CDR1 and CDR2 sequences are SGHAT and FQNNGV. The trim removed 4 bases at V and 6 bases at J, leaving 9 bases unmatched. The CDR3 DNA follows: TGTGCCAGCAGCTCGACTAGCGGGGGACTGGTTAAGACCCAGTACTTC. Its translation: CASSSTSGGLVKTQYF.

The CDR3 spells CAWSQESYGYTF. CDR3 DNA: TGTGCCTGGAGCCAGGAGAGCTATGGCTACACCTTC. This chain joins TRBV30 and TRBJ1-2; no clear D. The CDR3 is made up of 12 amino acids. Trimming removed 3 bases from V and 4 bases from J, with 9 bases in between. Per the germline V gene, CDR1 is GTSNPN and CDR2 is SVGIG (reference sequence). The whole variable domain, filled in from reference TRBV30 and TRBJ1-2, reads SQTIHQWPATLVQPVGSPLSLECTVEGTSNPNLYWYRQAAGRGLQLLFYSVGIGQISSEVPQNLSASRPQDRQFILSSKKLLLSDSGFYLCAWSQESYGYTFGSGTRLTVV.

The chain employs TRBV5-1 and TRBJ2-5, with 11 bases matching TRBD2. Looked up from germline, CDR1 is SGHRS and CDR2 is YFSETQ. V lost 5 bases to trimming and J lost 5 bases; unmatched junction nucleotides: 11. CDR3 size: 16 residues. The CDR3 DNA sequence: TGCGCCAGCAGTGGGAGGACTAGCGGGTCCTCGGAGACCCAGTACTTC. It specifies CASSGRTSGSSETQYF.

This rearrangement joins TRBV25-1 to TRBJ2-1, with D perhaps TRBD1 (6 bases). Germline values: CDR1 MGHDK, CDR2 SYGVNS. With 2 bases removed from V and 7 bases from J, the gap between germline ends came to 12 bases. This CDR3 is 14 amino acids long. CDR3 loop: CASSELQGPNEQFF. In DNA, the CDR3 is TGTGCCAGCAGTGAACTCCAGGGGCCGAATGAGCAGTTCTTC. Combining the CDR3 with reference TRBV25-1 and TRBJ2-1 gives the whole variable domain EADIYQTPRYLVIGTGKKITLECSQTMGHDKMYWYQQDPGMELHLIHYSYGVNSTEKGDLSSESTVSRIRTEHFPLTLESARPSHTSQYLCASSELQGPNEQFFGPGTRLTVL.

The V call is TRBV21-1, the J call TRBJ1-4; the table assigns TRBD1, which was not confirmed against the DNA. TRBV21-1 is designated a pseudogene. There are 20 residues in the CDR3. CDR3 region: CASSKVGQGENRVFEEKLFF. The CDR3 nucleotides read TGTGCCAGCAGCAAAGTTGGGCAGGGGGAAAACCGGGTTTTTGAAGAAAAACTGTTTTTT.

This chain uses TRBV7-9 with TRBJ1-2, with 7 bases lining up with TRBD1. Losses at the gene ends were 4 bases for V and 3 bases for J; bases not matched to a gene: 11. CDR1 SEHNR and CDR2 FQNEAQ come from the germline V gene (reference sequence). The CDR3 is 16 residues long. This chain's CDR3 is CASSSGRGQGDYGYTF. CDR3 DNA: TGTGCCAGCAGCTCCGGAAGGGGGCAGGGTGACTATGGCTACACCTTC.